This T cell receptor beta chain was sequenced during a study of T cells after yellow fever vaccination. Whole-study findings and limits: Weaker, the secondary response had a peak occurring faster, on day 5 versus 15. Overall, a small share of clonotypes was seen in both CD4 and CD8 compartments. In post-booster samples, most primary-vaccination clones reappeared (96% CD4, 88% CD8).

Looked up from germline, CDR1 is SGHAT and CDR2 is FQNNGV. Trimming took off 4 bases at V and 8 bases at J, with 14 bases between the two ends. The CDR3 loop spans 14 amino acids. UMIs were added to TCR cDNA along with a universal primer site when it was made by 5'RACE template switching. TCRdb ran MiXCR on the 5' RACE reads and lists one entry per CDR3 protein. The sample lists roughly 340,000 distinct CDR3 sequences; 3.5% to 4.5% were seen once. On this clonotype itself: Antigen unknown.

The receptor's source is a man between 18 and 35 years old who received the YFV17D yellow fever vaccine. Here the sequenced sample was PBMCs, taken 5 days after the yellow fever booster vaccination. The genes are TRBV11-2 and TRBJ2-2, with unresolved D. CDR3 region: CASSSSALGGELFF. Here the CDR3 DNA reads TGTGCCAGCAGCTCGTCCGCTCTAGGAGGGGAGCTGTTTTTT.